A single sample is the source of the 16 T cell receptor beta chains below, sequenced in a study of graft-versus-host responses after intestinal transplantation (dated by TCRdb to the early 2020s). The library was prepared using the immunoSEQ multiplex PCR assay. Not all clones reach the TCRdb copy of this immuneACCESS table, which keeps in-frame sequences only. Checked studies attribute under half of the gap to unresolved V genes and leave the rest unexplained. The sample yields 15,000 to 20,000 clones; 88% were counted once. The top ten hold 5% to 6.5% of the sample. Sequenced here: PBMCs, sampled roughly 110 days after intestinal transplant. All receptors derive from a human patient who received an intestinal transplant, so some T cells may come from the graft donor.

This clone was observed a single time. V is TRBV5-1 and J is TRBJ1-1; tentatively, D is TRBD1 (5 bases). V was clipped by 2 bases and J by 2 bases, with 7 bases between them. This CDR3 spans 13 amino acids. Germline lookup yields CDR1 SGHRS and CDR2 YFSETQ. CDR3 nucleotide sequence: TGCGCCAGCAGCTTCGACAGTAACACTGAAGCTTTCTTT. Its protein is CASSFDSNTEAFF. Combining the CDR3 with reference TRBV5-1 and TRBJ1-1 gives the whole variable domain KAGVTQTPRYLIKTRGQQVTLSCSPISGHRSVSWYQQTPGQGLQFLFEYFSETQRNKGNFPGRFSGRQFSNSRSEMNVSTLELGDSALYLCASSFDSNTEAFFGQGTRLTVV.

The chain has TRBV27 and TRBJ1-1; D not certain. Germline V gene data show CDR1 as MNHEY and CDR2 as SMNVEV (reference sequence). V lost 7 bases, J lost 4 bases, and 10 bases lay in between. The CDR3 covers 12 residues. The CDR3 protein is CASKEAGTEAFF. CDR3 sequence (DNA): TGTGCCAGCAAAGAGGCGGGCACTGAAGCTTTCTTT.

The chain is built from TRBV7-9 and TRBJ2-5; TRBD1 matches at 7 bases. The CDR3 covers 15 residues. V trimming: 1 base; J trimming: 4 bases; junction bases outside the gene matches: 6. The germline CDR1 and CDR2 sequences are SEHNR and FQNEAQ (reference sequence). The CDR3 here is CASSLVEQGRETQYF. The CDR3 nucleotides read TGTGCCAGCAGCTTAGTGGAACAGGGGAGAGAGACCCAGTACTTC.

Here the CDR3 reads CASSQKTDYSNQPQHF. As DNA, the CDR3 is TGTGCCAGCAGCCAAAAGACGGATTATAGCAATCAGCCCCAGCATTTT. The rearrangement links TRBV7-9 to TRBJ1-5, with no clear D. Germline CDR1 reads SEHNR; CDR2 reads FQNEAQ (reference sequence). The CDR3 sequence is 16 residues long. With 5 bases removed from V and 0 bases from J, the gap between germline ends came to 14 bases. Based on the CDR3 plus reference TRBV7-9 and TRBJ1-5, the full variable domain is DTGVSQNPRHKITKRGQNVTFRCDPISEHNRLYWYRQTLGQGPEFLTYFQNEAQLEKSRLLSDRFSAERPKGSFSTLEIQRTEQGDSAMYLCASSQKTDYSNQPQHFGDGTRLSIL.

This chain joins TRBV6-6 and TRBJ1-2; D possibly corresponds to TRBD1 (6 bases). Trimming pared 10 bases from V and 8 bases from J, leaving 14 bases between. Per the germline V gene, CDR1 is MNHNY and CDR2 is SVGAGI (reference sequence). The CDR3 runs 11 residues. CDR3 residues: CATQGVEGYTF. The CDR3 coding sequence is TGTGCCACACAGGGAGTTGAGGGCTACACCTTC.

The chain carries TRBV7-9 and TRBJ2-7; D tentatively reads TRBD1 or TRBD2 (5 bases each). This CDR3 comprises 15 residues. V gave up 5 bases and J gave up 0 bases, with 14 bases separating them. CDR1 is SEHNR and CDR2 is FQNEAQ in the germline V gene (reference sequence). The CDR3 region is CASSTDRDASYEQYF. The CDR3 DNA follows: TGTGCCAGCAGCACAGACCGGGACGCCTCCTACGAGCAGTACTTC. Together with reference TRBV7-9 and TRBJ2-7, the CDR3 gives the full variable domain: DTGVSQNPRHKITKRGQNVTFRCDPISEHNRLYWYRQTLGQGPEFLTYFQNEAQLEKSRLLSDRFSAERPKGSFSTLEIQRTEQGDSAMYLCASSTDRDASYEQYFGPGTRLTVT.

The V and J genes are TRBV4-3 and TRBJ2-1, with 12 bases that match TRBD2. In germline, CDR1 is LGHNA, CDR2 YSLEER. With V trimmed by 0 bases and J by 3 bases, 0 bases remained unmatched. The CDR3 length is 16 residues. CDR3 region: CASSQETSGSYNEQFF. For the CDR3, the DNA is TGCGCCAGCAGCCAAGAGACTAGCGGGAGCTACAATGAGCAGTTCTTC.

This clone is large in the sample. The chain recombines TRBV6-5 with TRBJ2-7, with TRBD1 identical over 7 bases. CDR1 is MNHEY, CDR2 SVGAGI, per germline. The CDR3 spans 14 residues. V shed 0 bases, J shed 2 bases, and the junction held 1 base outside the gene matches. This CDR3 is CASSYSGTAYEQYF. The CDR3 coding sequence is TGTGCCAGCAGTTACTCTGGGACAGCCTACGAGCAGTACTTC.

The rearrangement joins TRBV7-9 to TRBJ2-1; D unclear. V shed 3 bases and J shed 9 bases, with 6 bases lying between them. The CDR3 is 11 residues long. Germline V CDR1 and CDR2: SEHNR, FQNEAQ (reference sequence). The DNA for the CDR3 is TGTGCCAGCAGCTTTACCAGTGAGCAGTTCTTC. Protein product: CASSFTSEQFF.

This chain uses TRBV28 with TRBJ2-7; D is tentatively TRBD1 or TRBD2 (6 bases each). Germline CDR1 is MDHEN and CDR2 is SYDVKM. This CDR3 is built from 13 residues. The V gene lost 8 bases and the J gene lost 7 bases, with 18 bases spanning the gap. The CDR3 DNA is TGTGCCAGCCAATGTCGGGGGCACGTGGAGCAGTACTTC. Protein product: CASQCRGHVEQYF.

V usage is TRBV5-4 and J usage is TRBJ2-7, with 7 bases matching TRBD2. This CDR3 has 16 amino acids. Germline CDR1 is SGHNT and CDR2 is YYREEE (reference sequence). V was pared by 4 bases and J by 0 bases, with 10 bases of the junction left unmatched. The CDR3 reads CASSGGESPTSYEQYF. DNA of the CDR3: TGTGCCAGCAGCGGGGGGGAGAGTCCTACCTCCTACGAGCAGTACTTC.

The chain links TRBV7-6 to TRBJ2-7, with unresolved D. Trimming cost V 0 bases and J 4 bases, with 7 bases left between them. The germline V gene encodes CDR1 SGHVS and CDR2 FNYEAQ. This CDR3 comprises 13 residues. The CDR3 here is CASSLAEEYEQYF. Written as DNA, the CDR3 is TGTGCCAGCAGCTTAGCGGAAGAGTACGAGCAGTACTTC.

The chain links TRBV6-1 to TRBJ2-2; possibly TRBD2 for D (5 bases). The length of the CDR3 is 16 residues. CDR1 and CDR2 (germline): MNHNS, SASEGT. V gave up 3 bases and J gave up 4 bases, with 15 bases separating them. The CDR3 nucleotides are TGTGCCAGCAGTGACAGAGGACCTAGCAGCACCGGGGAGCTGTTTTTT. The encoded protein is CASSDRGPSSTGELFF.

A single count supports this clone. This rearrangement joins TRBV5-4 to TRBJ2-3; 7 bases align to TRBD2. Trimming took 0 bases from V and 3 from J; bases not matched to a gene: 10. The CDR3 runs 17 residues. CDR1 is SGHNT and CDR2 is YYREEE in the germline V gene (reference sequence). CDR3 residues: CASSLVVVAGETDTQYF. The DNA for the CDR3 is TGTGCCAGCAGCTTGGTGGTGGTGGCGGGAGAGACAGATACGCAGTATTTT.

Worth noting for this clone: At one end the junction does not follow the germline gene, possibly because of a read error. This CDR3 is also generated by other DNA sequences in the sample. The chain couples TRBV7-9 to TRBJ2-5, with D unresolved. The CDR3 length is 14 residues. Germline assignment: CDR1 SEHNR and CDR2 FQNEAQ (reference sequence). In nucleotides, the CDR3 is TGTGCCAGCAGCTTAGGAGGTCTTAGAGTCCCCCGAGACTTC. It codes for CASSLGGLRVPRDF.

This rearrangement joins TRBV5-1 to TRBJ2-7; perhaps TRBD2 as D (6 bases). Germline lookup yields CDR1 SGHRS and CDR2 YFSETQ. Trimming took off 0 bases at V and 0 bases at J, with 10 bases between the two ends. This CDR3 comprises 15 residues. The CDR3 here is CASSLDSGYSYEQYF. The DNA for the CDR3 is TGCGCCAGCAGCTTGGATAGCGGCTACTCCTACGAGCAGTACTTC. Variable domain in full (rest from reference TRBV5-1 and TRBJ2-7): KAGVTQTPRYLIKTRGQQVTLSCSPISGHRSVSWYQQTPGQGLQFLFEYFSETQRNKGNFPGRFSGRQFSNSRSEMNVSTLELGDSALYLCASSLDSGYSYEQYFGPGTRLTVT.